One and the same sample provided the 20 T cell receptor beta chains below, sequenced in a study of blood T cell repertoires in COVID-19 (dated by TCRdb to about 2020). Library creation used the immunoSEQ multiplex PCR assay. Imported from immuneACCESS, the table was reduced by TCRdb to in-frame sequences with V and J called. These copies leave out some clones; in studies compared against another copy, an unresolved V gene accounts for under half, and the cause of the remainder is not known. Here the sample has 390,000 or so clones; roughly 80% occur a single time. The ten largest clones take up about 5.4% of the sample. The sample was PBMCs or T cells enriched from blood (not recorded which). The source of these receptors is a woman aged 45 to 65 who had recovered from COVID-19.

The chain has TRBV5-1 and TRBJ2-7, with TRBD2 matching over 13 bases. From germline, CDR1 is SGHRS and CDR2 YFSETQ. The length of the CDR3 is 17 residues. The J segment lost 3 bases and the V segment lost 4 bases, leaving 10 bases of the junction unmatched. The CDR3 region is CASSPLGGTSGVYEQYF. CDR3 sequence (DNA): TGCGCCAGCAGCCCACTGGGTGGGACTAGCGGGGTCTACGAGCAGTACTTC.

The V call is TRBV28, the J call TRBJ1-4; 7 bases line up with TRBD1. With 6 bases clipped from V and 3 bases from J, the junction kept 10 bases outside the gene matches. From germline, CDR1 is MDHEN and CDR2 SYDVKM. The CDR3 runs to 16 residues. The CDR3 sequence: CASSRGGRLSNEKLFF. The CDR3 bases are TGTGCCAGCAGCCGAGGGGGCAGGTTATCTAATGAAAAACTGTTTTTT.

This chain joins TRBV30 and TRBJ2-2; 8 bases align to TRBD2. CDR3 length equals 17 residues. CDR1 and CDR2 (germline): GTSNPN, SVGIG (reference sequence). The V gene end was trimmed by 1 base and the J gene end by 1 base; junction bases not matched to a gene: 8. CDR3 bases: TGTGCCTGGAGTGGGTGGGCTAGCGGGCAGAACACCGGGGAGCTGTTTTTT. This codes for CAWSGWASGQNTGELFF. Variable domain in full (rest from reference TRBV30 and TRBJ2-2): SQTIHQWPATLVQPVGSPLSLECTVEGTSNPNLYWYRQAAGRGLQLLFYSVGIGQISSEVPQNLSASRPQDRQFILSSKKLLLSDSGFYLCAWSGWASGQNTGELFFGEGSRLTVL.

This chain joins TRBV7-9 and TRBJ1-1; no reliable D call. Per germline, CDR1 SEHNR and CDR2 FQNEAQ (reference sequence). The CDR3 has 15 residues. The V gene lost 5 bases and the J gene lost 3 bases, with 16 bases spanning the gap. CDR3: CASSGVSVSDTEAFF. The CDR3 nucleotides are TGTGCCAGCAGCGGAGTTTCAGTTTCTGACACTGAAGCTTTCTTT.

The chain carries TRBV2 and TRBJ1-2, with D hard to call. V dropped 6 bases and J dropped 4 bases, with 15 bases sitting between them. CDR1 SNHLY and CDR2 FYNNEI come from the germline V gene. This CDR3 comprises 14 residues. The CDR3 spells CASRGPQVVYGYTF. Written as DNA, the CDR3 is TGTGCCAGCAGGGGTCCCCAGGTAGTCTATGGCTACACCTTC. The full variable domain, completed using reference TRBV2 and TRBJ1-2, is EPEVTQTPSHQVTQMGQEVILRCVPISNHLYFYWYRQILGQKVEFLVSFYNNEISEKSEIFDDQFSVERPDGSNFTLKIRSTKLEDSAMYFCASRGPQVVYGYTFGSGTRLTVV.

The V call is TRBV6-1, the J call TRBJ1-1; 7 bases agree with TRBD1. V lost 7 bases to trimming and J lost 0 bases; unmatched junction nucleotides: 5. The CDR3 is 14 residues long. CDR1 and CDR2 (germline): MNHNS, SASEGT. The CDR3 sequence: CASNPDRVNTEAFF. The CDR3 bases are TGTGCCAGCAACCCCGACAGGGTGAACACTGAAGCTTTCTTT.

Here the CDR3 reads CASSSPGIPNTEAFF. The CDR3 bases are TGTGCCAGCAGTTCCCCAGGGATACCGAACACTGAAGCTTTCTTT. The chain uses TRBV6-2 or TRBV6-3 and TRBJ1-1, with D perhaps matching TRBD1 (5 bases). The CDR3 has 15 amino acids. Looked up from germline, CDR1 is MNHEY and CDR2 is SVGEGT. V lost 4 bases, J lost 1 base, and 13 bases lay in between.

A single count supports this clone. The chain recombines TRBV19 with TRBJ1-2, with a possible D match to TRBD1 (6 bases). Per germline, CDR1 LNHDA and CDR2 SQIVND (reference sequence). This CDR3 has 12 amino acids. Between the trimmed V and J ends, which lost 5 bases and 7 bases, there was a span of 11 bases. The DNA for the CDR3 is TGTGCCAGTAGTGTCAGGGGCGGTGGCTACACCTTC. Protein: CASSVRGGGYTF.

The chain is built from TRBV5-1 and TRBJ2-5; TRBD2 matches at 8 bases. Germline trimming cut 5 bases from V and 5 bases from J; bases unmatched to any gene: 14. Looked up from germline, CDR1 is SGHRS and CDR2 is YFSETQ. This CDR3 region has 16 residues. The CDR3 here is CASRTGAGESGETQYF. The CDR3 region has the DNA TGCGCCAGCAGGACCGGAGCGGGAGAGTCGGGTGAGACCCAGTACTTC.

The sample holds one count of this clone. The chain links TRBV5-1 to TRBJ2-3; D is perhaps TRBD2 (6 bases). The CDR3 covers 15 residues. The ends were cut back, 2 bases at V and 1 base at J, with 11 bases in the middle. In germline, CDR1 is SGHRS, CDR2 YFSETQ. The CDR3 reads CASSLNPGGTDTQYF. The CDR3 coding sequence is TGCGCCAGCAGCTTAAATCCGGGAGGCACAGATACGCAGTATTTT.

The chain links TRBV7-9 to TRBJ2-1, with 8 nucleotides matching TRBD2. V shed 5 bases, J shed 8 bases, and the junction held 11 bases outside the gene matches. The CDR3 is 15 amino acids. In germline, CDR1 is SEHNR, CDR2 FQNEAQ (reference sequence). The CDR3 spells CASSLGASGSDEQFF. The DNA for the CDR3 is TGTGCCAGCAGCCTCGGGGCTAGCGGGTCGGATGAGCAGTTCTTC.

This clone occurred once. This chain uses TRBV5-6 with TRBJ1-6; no definite D call. Germline V lookup: CDR1 SGHDT, CDR2 YYEEEE. Deletions cut 3 bases from V and 10 bases from J, with 8 bases between. The CDR3 loop spans 12 amino acids. CDR3 DNA: TGTGCCAGCAGCTCCACCGGGTCACCCCTCCACTTT. Translated: CASSSTGSPLHF.

This rearrangement joins TRBV6-1 to TRBJ2-2; 7 positions match TRBD2. CDR1 is MNHNS and CDR2 is SASEGT in the germline V gene. V gave up 4 bases and J gave up 8 bases; unmatched junction bases: 13. The CDR3 loop spans 16 amino acids. CDR3 sequence reads: CASSASGLTHHGELFF. The CDR3 nucleotides read TGTGCCAGCAGTGCCTCGGGACTAACGCACCATGGGGAGCTGTTTTTT.

The chain carries TRBV29-1 and TRBJ1-1; D ambiguous. The germline V gene has CDR1 SQVTM and CDR2 ANQGSEA. CDR3 length: 14 amino acids. The V and J ends lost 7 bases and 3 bases respectively, with 18 bases between them. The CDR3 bases are TGCAGCGCTGTGGGCCTGACGGCACACACTGAAGCTTTCTTT. This encodes CSAVGLTAHTEAFF.

The V call is TRBV3-1 (or the pseudogene TRBV3-2), the J call TRBJ1-2; weak D call: TRBD1 (6 bases). The CDR3 runs 15 residues. V dropped 0 bases and J dropped 7 bases, with 15 bases sitting between them. Germline values: CDR1 LGHDT, CDR2 YNNKEL (reference sequence). CDR3 DNA sequence: TGTGCCAGCAGCCAAGATATAATAAGAGGGGGTGGCTACACCTTC. It yields the protein CASSQDIIRGGGYTF.

The chain links TRBV4-2 to TRBJ2-2, with 7 bases fitting TRBD1. Germline-derived CDR1 and CDR2 are LGHNA and YNFKEQ. The CDR3 spans 13 residues. Trimming at V came to 4 bases and at J to 11 bases, leaving 7 bases not matched to a gene. CDR3 bases: TGTGCCAGCAGCCTGCGGACAGGAGACGAGCTGTTTTTT. It codes for CASSLRTGDELFF.

The CDR3 bases are TGTGCCAGCAGTTTACGGGGAAATCAGCCCCAGCATTTT. Protein product: CASSLRGNQPQHF. The rearrangement uses TRBV12-3 or TRBV12-4 and TRBJ1-5; D gene unclear. The ends were cut back, 2 bases at V and 4 bases at J, with 6 bases in the middle. The CDR3 loop spans 13 amino acids.

The CDR3 sequence: CACARGQSYEQYF. CDR3 coding DNA: TGTGCCTGTGCACGAGGACAGTCCTACGAGCAGTACTTC. V is TRBV7-8 and J is TRBJ2-7, with a weak D call TRBD1 (6 bases). The V and J ends lost 11 bases and 1 base respectively, with 15 bases between them. The CDR3 has 13 residues. Germline loops: CDR1 SGHVS, CDR2 FQNEAQ.

The V call is TRBV7-9, the J call TRBJ1-5, with 9 nucleotides matching TRBD1. The CDR3 has 16 residues. Germline lookup yields CDR1 SEHNR and CDR2 FQNEAQ (reference sequence). Losses at the gene ends were 5 bases for V and 7 bases for J; bases not matched to a gene: 12. The CDR3: CASSGSGTGSGQPQHF. The DNA of the CDR3 is TGTGCCAGCAGCGGGTCCGGGACAGGGTCTGGACAGCCCCAGCATTTT.

The chain employs TRBV6-5 and TRBJ2-1; 8 positions match TRBD2. Germline trimming cut 5 bases from V and 9 bases from J; bases unmatched to any gene: 12. The CDR3 covers 15 residues. Germline lookup yields CDR1 MNHEY and CDR2 SVGAGI. As DNA, the CDR3 is TGTGCCAGCAGTCCGCTCAGCGGGAGCATCAGTGAGCAGTTCTTC. This codes for CASSPLSGSISEQFF.